Below, 20 T cell receptor beta chains from the same sample are listed, as sequenced in a study of T-cell reconstitution after alpha-beta-depleted transplantation in children. During its preparation, the TCRbeta library received unique molecular identifiers. TCRdb fed the PCR reads into MiXCR, producing one record per CDR3 protein. The sample lists hundreds of thousands of distinct CDR3 sequences; 10% to 15% were seen once. The source material was PBMCs, mostly from graft donor cells, sampled 360 days after TCRalphabeta/CD19-depleted stem cell transplant. The receptor set was obtained from a male patient aged 10 to 17 who had a stem cell transplant for acute myeloid leukemia, so the T cells may come from the graft donor.

This clonotype was observed a handful of times. This chain connects TRBV11-1 to TRBJ2-3, with 8 bases aligning to TRBD2. V lost 8 bases and J lost 2; bases outside the gene matches: 27. Germline V gives CDR1 SGHAT, CDR2 FQDESV (reference sequence). The CDR3 sequence is 21 residues long. CDR3 sequence reads: CASFSALLPGLEAIVTDTQYF. In DNA, the CDR3 is TGTGCCAGCTTCAGTGCACTTTTACCGGGACTAGAAGCCATTGTCACAGATACGCAGTATTTT.

The J gene is TRBJ2-1, the V gene TRBV10-3; 11 bases line up with TRBD2. This CDR3 is 15 amino acids long. The V and J ends lost 8 bases and 2 bases, in that order; junction bases with no gene match: 5. Looked up from germline, CDR1 is ENHRY and CDR2 is SYGVKD. The CDR3 DNA sequence: TGTGCCATCGGGCGACTAGCGGGGACCTACAATGAGCAGTTCTTC. It is translated as CAIGRLAGTYNEQFF.

This clonotype was observed many times. The chain recombines TRBV12-3 or TRBV12-4 with TRBJ2-7; D uncertain. The germline V and J ends were trimmed by 7 bases and 4 bases, with 11 bases remaining between them. This CDR3 spans 12 amino acids. The CDR3 nucleotides read TGTGCCAGCATCTCGGACGGGTACGAGCAGTACTTC. Translated, it gives CASISDGYEQYF.

This clonotype was seen only a few times. The chain links TRBV7-8 to TRBJ2-1; D gene unclear. The V gene's germline CDR1 is SGHVS and CDR2 FQNEAQ. The V gene lost 5 bases and the J gene lost 0 bases, with 5 bases spanning the gap. The CDR3 consists of 13 residues. The CDR3 nucleotides are TGTGCCAGCAGCGGCACCTCCTACAATGAGCAGTTCTTC. It specifies CASSGTSYNEQFF.

This clonotype appeared a few times. CDR3 coding DNA: TGTGCCATCAGTGATACAGGGGGATGGAATTCACCCCTCCACTTT. It yields the protein CAISDTGGWNSPLHF. This rearrangement joins TRBV10-3 to TRBJ1-6; 8 bases align to TRBD1. The CDR3 totals 15 residues. Germline lookup yields CDR1 ENHRY and CDR2 SYGVKD. V shed 3 bases and J 7 bases; nucleotides not matched to a gene: 5.

Ten or more counts support this clonotype. Here the CDR3 DNA reads TGCGCCAGCAGCTTGCGTCAGGGGGCGCAAAACACCGGGGAGCTGTTTTTT. It encodes CASSLRQGAQNTGELFF. The chain is built from TRBV5-1 and TRBJ2-2, with TRBD1 matching 8 bases. The CDR3 extends over 17 amino acids. V lost 1 base to trimming and J lost 2 bases; unmatched junction nucleotides: 7. Germline CDR1 SGHRS, CDR2 YFSETQ.

This clonotype came up a few times. The J gene is TRBJ1-1, the V gene TRBV29-1; D is undetermined. CDR1 SQVTM and CDR2 ANQGSEA come from the germline V gene. V lost 4 bases to trimming and J lost 0 bases, with 9 bases between them. The CDR3 spans 13 residues. CDR3 DNA sequence: TGCAGCGTTGTAGAACAGTTGAACACTGAAGCTTTCTTT. This gives the protein CSVVEQLNTEAFF.

Only a few counts were recorded for this clonotype. The junction does not match germline at one end; this may be a read error. The J gene is TRBJ2-5, the V gene TRBV7-9, with a tentative D call TRBD1 (6 bases). The germline V gene has CDR1 SEHNR and CDR2 FQNEAQ (reference sequence). The CDR3 is made up of 13 amino acids. The CDR3 protein is CATTPDSQENQYF. The CDR3 region has the DNA TGTGCCACCACCCCGGACAGCCAAGAGAACCAGTACTTC.

This clonotype showed up just a few times. The chain is built from TRBV3-1 and TRBJ2-7; D is unclear. Germline V gene lookup returns CDR1 LGHDT and CDR2 YNNKEL (reference sequence). Trimming left V 2 bases short and J 8 bases short, with 13 bases between. CDR3 length: 13 amino acids. CDR3 in amino acids: CASSQLGLDQQYF. The CDR3 coding sequence is TGTGCCAGCAGCCAATTGGGCCTAGACCAGCAGTACTTC.

The chain carries TRBV11-1 and TRBJ2-1; TRBD1 agrees at 8 bases. The CDR3 is 18 residues long. The junction had 14 bases not matched to a gene; V was cut back by 2 bases and J by 5 bases. CDR1 SGHAT and CDR2 FQDESV come from the germline V gene (reference sequence). The CDR3 loop reads CASSLPQARTGIHNEQFF. The CDR3 nucleotides read TGTGCCAGCAGCTTACCCCAAGCCCGGACAGGGATTCACAATGAGCAGTTCTTC.

The chain is built from TRBV28 and TRBJ1-5, with D perhaps matching TRBD1 (5 bases). The CDR3 runs to 15 residues. V was cut by 1 base and J by 4 bases, with 11 bases left in between. CDR1 and CDR2 (germline): MDHEN, SYDVKM. CDR3 DNA sequence: TGTGCCAGCAGTTTATTGGACACCCCGAATCAGCCCCAGCATTTT. Protein product: CASSLLDTPNQPQHF.

The genes are TRBV4-2 and TRBJ2-2; D is perhaps TRBD1 (5 bases). Germline lookup yields CDR1 LGHNA and CDR2 YNFKEQ. The CDR3 loop spans 16 amino acids. Trimming took 1 base from V and 5 from J, leaving 14 bases between them. Here the CDR3 DNA reads TGTGCCAGCAGCCAAGTTGTGGACCCAGGGACCGGGGAGCTGTTTTTT. Protein product: CASSQVVDPGTGELFF.

The J gene is TRBJ2-7, the V gene TRBV28; 10 nucleotides match TRBD2. V shed 7 bases and J 4 bases; nucleotides not matched to a gene: 4. CDR3 length equals 13 residues. CDR1 and CDR2 (germline): MDHEN, SYDVKM. This CDR3 is CASTLAGLYEQYF. DNA for the CDR3: TGTGCCAGCACACTAGCGGGACTGTACGAGCAGTACTTC.

The sample holds a few counts of this clonotype. The chain uses TRBV20-1 and TRBJ2-3, with TRBD2 matching over 8 bases. With V trimmed by 3 bases and J by 6 bases, 8 bases remained unmatched. In germline, CDR1 is DFQATT, CDR2 SNEGSKA (reference sequence). This CDR3 has 14 residues. The chain's CDR3 is CSASFPGGADTQYF. In DNA, the CDR3 is TGCAGTGCTAGTTTTCCGGGAGGGGCTGATACGCAGTATTTT.

This clonotype was seen ten or more times. The chain has TRBV20-1 and TRBJ1-1, with D tentatively TRBD1 (6 bases). Germline lookup yields CDR1 DFQATT and CDR2 SNEGSKA (reference sequence). The V end lost 3 bases, the J end lost 10 bases, and 9 bases lay between the germline ends. The CDR3 is 10 amino acids. CDR3 amino acids: CSASGGGAFF. The CDR3 DNA is TGCAGTGCTAGCGGAGGGGGAGCTTTCTTT.

This clonotype came up a few times. The gene calls are TRBV7-9 and TRBJ1-1; D may be TRBD1 (5 bases). Trimming took off 3 bases at V and 0 bases at J, with 8 bases between the two ends. From germline, CDR1 is SEHNR and CDR2 FQNEAQ (reference sequence). The CDR3 extends over 14 amino acids. The CDR3 loop reads CASSFLGLNTEAFF. The CDR3 DNA follows: TGTGCCAGCAGCTTCTTGGGGCTGAACACTGAAGCTTTCTTT.

This clonotype showed up just a few times. The J gene is TRBJ2-7, the V gene TRBV9; perhaps TRBD2 as D (6 bases). The CDR3 is made up of 15 amino acids. Trimming shortened V by 2 bases and J by 1 base, and 13 bases separated the two germline ends. The germline V gene encodes CDR1 SGDLS and CDR2 YYNGEE. The CDR3 region has the DNA TGTGCCAGCAGCGTTGGGGGGAGGCCGTCCTACGAGCAGTACTTC. Its protein product is CASSVGGRPSYEQYF.

This clonotype was observed at least ten times. The chain combines TRBV9 with TRBJ2-1; D not certain. Germline-derived CDR1 and CDR2 are SGDLS and YYNGEE. V was pared by 2 bases and J by 6 bases, with 24 bases between. This CDR3 has 18 residues. This CDR3 is CASSVETLRVPRSNEQFF. Here the CDR3 DNA reads TGTGCCAGCAGCGTGGAGACACTTCGAGTTCCGAGAAGCAATGAGCAGTTCTTC.

This clonotype showed up just a few times. Written as DNA, the CDR3 is TGTGCCAGCAGTTTTAACCCAGGGTCCTCTGGAAACACCATATATTTT. Protein: CASSFNPGSSGNTIYF. The V call is TRBV6-5, the J call TRBJ1-3, with a tentative D call TRBD1 (5 bases). This CDR3 region has 16 residues. The V end was cut by 4 bases, the J end by 0 bases, with 13 bases between. The germline CDR1 and CDR2 sequences are MNHEY and SVGAGI.

This clonotype has a count of ten or more. This sequence joins TRBV11-2 and TRBJ2-2, with 13 bases aligning to TRBD2. Germline assignment: CDR1 SGHAT and CDR2 FQNNGV. The V gene end was trimmed by 6 bases and the J gene end by 5 bases; junction bases not matched to a gene: 12. This CDR3 region has 18 residues. The CDR3 bases are TGTGCCAGCAGACGGAGAGATGGGACTAGCGGGAAGACCGGGGAGCTGTTTTTT. This encodes CASRRRDGTSGKTGELFF.